What follows are 30 T cell receptor beta chains derived from one specimen sequenced in a study of cytomegalovirus exposure and HLA in healthy donors. Vbeta (60) and Jbeta (13) primers were used in the PCR. Assay: immunoSEQ multiplex PCR; the TCRdb copy retains only in-frame clones and omits some. Among about 130,000 clones listed, around 74% were seen once. Sequenced sample: PBMCs. The receptors derive from a young man in good health and CMV-seropositive.

The sample holds one count of this clone. The chain employs TRBV7-2 and TRBJ2-1, with D possibly TRBD1 on 5 matching bases. Germline V gene data show CDR1 as SGHTA and CDR2 as FQGNSA. The ends were cut back, 5 bases at V and 7 bases at J, with 9 bases in the middle. This CDR3 is 12 amino acids long. The CDR3 DNA follows: TGTGCCAGCAGCCCCAGGGTGAATGAGCAGTTCTTC. Its translation: CASSPRVNEQFF.

The V call is TRBV27, the J call TRBJ2-7, with D maybe TRBD1 (5 bases). The ends were cut back, 2 bases at V and 0 bases at J, with 11 bases in the middle. The CDR3 length is 15 residues. Germline V lookup: CDR1 MNHEY, CDR2 SMNVEV (reference sequence). DNA of the CDR3: TGTGCCAGCAGTTTAACCAGACAGAGCTCCTACGAGCAGTACTTC. Translated, it gives CASSLTRQSSYEQYF.

Remarks on this clone: Other nucleotide sequences in the sample specify the same CDR3. The genes are TRBV2 and TRBJ2-5; D possibly corresponds to TRBD1 (6 bases). Trimming took 4 bases from V and 1 from J, leaving 10 bases between them. This CDR3 is 14 amino acids long. CDR1 and CDR2 from the germline V gene are SNHLY and FYNNEI. CDR3 DNA sequence: TGTGCCAGCAGTGTAGGGGGACCCCAAGAGACCCAGTACTTC. Translation: CASSVGGPQETQYF.

V usage is TRBV9 and J usage is TRBJ2-1, with 10 bases lining up with TRBD2. V dropped 4 bases and J dropped 5; count of bases not matched to a gene: 15. The CDR3 is 18 residues long. Germline CDR1 SGDLS, CDR2 YYNGEE. Here the CDR3 DNA reads TGTGCCAGCAGCCAGAACCCCCAAGCGGGGGGGGACCACAATGAGCAGTTCTTC. Translated, it gives CASSQNPQAGGDHNEQFF.

The chain recombines TRBV27 with TRBJ1-6, with D maybe TRBD1 (6 bases). Trimming removed 0 bases at V and 4 bases at J, with 16 bases between. The CDR3 totals 18 residues. The germline V gene has CDR1 MNHEY and CDR2 SMNVEV (reference sequence). The CDR3, as DNA: TGTGCCAGCAGTTTATCCCCCGCAGGGGCGAAGTATAATTCACCCCTCCACTTT. Protein: CASSLSPAGAKYNSPLHF.

V usage is TRBV7-8 and J usage is TRBJ1-4; 7 bases agree with TRBD1. Per germline, CDR1 SGHVS and CDR2 FQNEAQ. The CDR3 loop spans 15 amino acids. The junction had 3 bases not matched to a gene; V was cut back by 5 bases and J by 0 bases. The CDR3: CASSTGQTTNEKLFF. Here the CDR3 DNA reads TGTGCCAGCAGCACGGGACAGACAACTAATGAAAAACTGTTTTTT.

The V gene is TRBV18, the J gene TRBJ2-7; TRBD2 agrees at 7 bases. CDR1 and CDR2 from the germline V gene are KGHSH and LQKENI. With V trimmed by 2 bases and J by 5 bases, 6 bases remained unmatched. The CDR3 length is 14 residues. The DNA for the CDR3 is TGTGCCAGCTCACCAGGAATAGCGGGCGACGAGCAGTACTTC. Protein: CASSPGIAGDEQYF.

V and J are TRBV11-2 and TRBJ2-5; maybe TRBD1 (6 bases). Germline V gene sequence: CDR1 SGHAT, CDR2 FQNNGV. Deletions cut 8 bases from V and 4 bases from J, with 8 bases between. This CDR3 has 11 residues. CDR3 region: CASGQLETQYF. CDR3 coding DNA: TGTGCCAGCGGACAGTTAGAGACCCAGTACTTC.

The V gene is TRBV7-9, the J gene TRBJ2-3, with 7 positions matching TRBD2. The CDR3 has 15 residues. After removal of 8 bases from V and 3 bases from J, the junction contained 11 bases not matched to a gene. Germline loops: CDR1 SEHNR, CDR2 FQNEAQ (reference sequence). Here the CDR3 reads CASSQLGGGTDTQYF. The CDR3 region has the DNA TGTGCCAGCTCCCAGTTGGGGGGGGGAACAGATACGCAGTATTTT.

The chain joins TRBV7-8 to TRBJ2-7; 7 positions agree with TRBD1. Trimming at V came to 3 bases and at J to 2 bases, leaving 4 bases not matched to a gene. CDR1 is SGHVS, CDR2 FQNEAQ, per germline. The CDR3 loop spans 14 amino acids. Here the CDR3 reads CASSFRDSPYEQYF. The CDR3, as DNA: TGTGCCAGCAGCTTCCGGGACAGCCCCTACGAGCAGTACTTC. Drawing the rest from reference TRBV7-8 and TRBJ2-7, the complete variable domain is GAGVSQSPRYKVAKRGQDVALRCDPISGHVSLFWYQQALGQGPEFLTYFQNEAQLDKSGLPSDRFFAERPEGSVSTLKIQRTQQEDSAVYLCASSFRDSPYEQYFGPGTRLTVT.

The J gene is TRBJ1-5, the V gene TRBV5-1; TRBD1 matches 7 bases. This CDR3 comprises 15 residues. V lost 2 bases to trimming and J lost 4 bases; unmatched junction nucleotides: 6. Germline V gene lookup returns CDR1 SGHRS and CDR2 YFSETQ. The DNA of the CDR3 is TGCGCCAGCAGCTTTCGAGGGGGCGGGAATCAGCCCCAGCATTTT. As protein: CASSFRGGGNQPQHF.

The CDR3 bases are TGCGCCAGCAGCTTGGAGGGGACAGAGAATTCACCCCTCCACTTT. This encodes CASSLEGTENSPLHF. V usage is TRBV5-1 and J usage is TRBJ1-6; the match to TRBD1 covers 7 bases. In germline, CDR1 is SGHRS, CDR2 YFSETQ. V was clipped by 0 bases and J by 7 bases; unmatched bases: 4. The CDR3 extends over 15 amino acids.

The rearrangement links TRBV28 to TRBJ1-2; 7 positions match TRBD1. The CDR3 spans 15 residues. Per the germline V gene, CDR1 is MDHEN and CDR2 is SYDVKM. V was clipped by 5 bases and J by 8 bases; unmatched bases: 14. The CDR3 loop reads CASSPFLRQGGGYTF. The CDR3, as DNA: TGTGCCAGCAGTCCCTTCCTTAGACAGGGAGGAGGCTACACCTTC.

This rearrangement joins TRBV28 to TRBJ2-1; TRBD2 matches 7 bases. CDR3 size: 17 residues. Germline CDR1 and CDR2: MDHEN and SYDVKM. The junction had 13 bases not matched to a gene; V was cut back by 2 bases and J by 6 bases. The CDR3 DNA reads TGTGCCAGCAGTTTAATCGGAATGCGGGGACTATCCAATGAGCAGTTCTTC. Translating it yields CASSLIGMRGLSNEQFF.

The rearrangement uses TRBV6-1 and TRBJ1-4, with D tentatively TRBD1 (5 bases). The germline V gene encodes CDR1 MNHNS and CDR2 SASEGT. The CDR3 contains 13 residues. V was clipped by 4 bases and J by 7 bases, with 10 bases between them. The CDR3: CASSGAGPEKLFF. CDR3 bases: TGTGCCAGCAGTGGGGCAGGGCCTGAAAAACTGTTTTTT.

This chain links TRBV9 with TRBJ1-2; 10 nucleotides line up with TRBD1. The germline gives CDR1 SGDLS, CDR2 YYNGEE. This CDR3 has 15 amino acids. J lost 4 bases, V lost 3 bases, and 6 bases had no gene match. CDR3 region: CASSADRGRGYGYTF. The CDR3 nucleotides read TGTGCCAGCAGCGCAGACAGGGGGCGAGGCTATGGCTACACCTTC.

The chain employs TRBV15 and TRBJ2-7; TRBD1 aligns across 10 bases. V lost 1 base and J lost 5; bases outside the gene matches: 11. From germline, CDR1 is LNHNV and CDR2 YYDKDF (reference sequence). This CDR3 region has 17 residues. CDR3 in DNA: TGTGCCACCAGCAGAGCCCCTCCGGGACAGGGGACCAACGAGCAGTACTTC. It translates to CATSRAPPGQGTNEQYF.

V is TRBV5-1 and J is TRBJ2-1; 8 nucleotides match TRBD1. Germline V CDR1 and CDR2: SGHRS, YFSETQ. The length of the CDR3 is 20 residues. V trimming: 2 bases; J trimming: 0 bases; junction bases outside the gene matches: 16. CDR3 region: CASSLDRGTSRQSSYNEQFF. Written as DNA, the CDR3 is TGCGCCAGCAGCTTAGACAGGGGCACTAGCCGCCAAAGCTCCTACAATGAGCAGTTCTTC.

The chain employs TRBV4-2 and TRBJ2-7, with 8 bases matching TRBD2. After removal of 0 bases from V and 2 bases from J, the junction contained 0 bases not matched to a gene. The CDR3 is 14 amino acids. The germline CDR1 and CDR2 sequences are LGHNA and YNFKEQ. The CDR3 is CASSQDGRAYEQYF. CDR3 DNA: TGTGCCAGCAGCCAAGACGGGAGGGCCTACGAGCAGTACTTC.

The V gene is TRBV15, the J gene TRBJ2-2; a weak D match, TRBD2 (6 bases). CDR1 and CDR2 (germline): LNHNV, YYDKDF (reference sequence). The CDR3 covers 16 residues. V lost 1 base, J lost 2 bases, and 11 bases lay in between. For the CDR3, the DNA is TGTGCCACCAGCAGAGGGCCGGGGGTTAACACCGGGGAGCTGTTTTTT. Residues: CATSRGPGVNTGELFF.

This clone was recorded only once. The genes are TRBV11-2 and TRBJ1-5; TRBD1 is a possible D gene (6 bases). This CDR3 has 15 residues. Between the trimmed V and J ends, which lost 5 bases and 2 bases, there was a span of 13 bases. Germline-derived CDR1 and CDR2 are SGHAT and FQNNGV. For the CDR3, the DNA is TGTGCCAGCAGCGAACAGGGTTCAGGCAATCAGCCCCAGCATTTT. Translation gives CASSEQGSGNQPQHF.

The chain recombines TRBV27 with TRBJ2-1, with D possibly TRBD1 on 5 matching bases. Germline CDR1 reads MNHEY; CDR2 reads SMNVEV (reference sequence). CDR3 size: 16 residues. The V end was cut by 3 bases, the J end by 8 bases, with 20 bases between. Written as DNA, the CDR3 is TGTGCCAGCAGTTTCCACCCTCAGGCAGGGTTGGATGAGCAGTTCTTC. The encoded protein is CASSFHPQAGLDEQFF.

The V gene is TRBV19, the J gene TRBJ2-5; 10 nucleotides match TRBD2. Per germline, CDR1 LNHDA and CDR2 SQIVND (reference sequence). The CDR3 is made up of 13 amino acids. Trimming cost V 6 bases and J 11 bases; bases outside gene matches: 9. The CDR3: CASSTSGVRFQYF. The CDR3 region has the DNA TGTGCCAGTAGCACTAGCGGGGTCCGTTTTCAGTACTTC.

V and J are TRBV19 and TRBJ2-3; D perhaps matches TRBD2 (6 bases). V lost 3 bases to trimming and J lost 3 bases, with 16 bases between them. CDR3 length: 16 residues. Germline assignment: CDR1 LNHDA and CDR2 SQIVND (reference sequence). The CDR3 here is CASSMGLAIVTDTQYF. The CDR3 nucleotides are TGTGCCAGTAGTATGGGGCTAGCGATAGTGACAGATACGCAGTATTTT.

This clone has only a few counts. V gene TRBV18 combines with J gene TRBJ2-1, with a possible D match to TRBD1 (6 bases). Looked up from germline, CDR1 is KGHSH and CDR2 is LQKENI. The V end was cut by 5 bases, the J end by 8 bases, with 13 bases between. CDR3 length: 13 residues. The CDR3: CASSVGHLYEQFF. CDR3 DNA sequence: TGTGCCAGCTCAGTGGGACATCTCTATGAGCAGTTCTTC.

Note on this clone: One end of the junction fails to match germline, which may point to a read error. The genes are TRBV13 and TRBJ2-7; D perhaps matches TRBD2 (5 bases). The CDR3 has 15 residues. CDR1 is PRHDT and CDR2 is FYEKMQ in the germline V gene (reference sequence). CDR3 sequence reads: CASSLEGAGLTDTHF. DNA for the CDR3: TGTGCCAGCAGCTTAGAGGGCGCGGGTCTTACCGACACACACTTC.

The genes are TRBV28 and TRBJ2-7; a possible D gene is TRBD2 (6 bases). CDR1 MDHEN and CDR2 SYDVKM come from the germline V gene. Deletions cut 2 bases from V and 4 bases from J, with 24 bases between. CDR3 length: 18 amino acids. The CDR3 spells CASSLTPRRNRGMYEQYF. The CDR3 DNA is TGTGCCAGCAGTTTAACACCCAGGCGGAACCGCGGGATGTACGAGCAGTACTTC.

This clone showed up just once. The genes are TRBV28 and TRBJ1-4; D possibly corresponds to TRBD1 (6 bases). CDR1 and CDR2 from the germline V gene are MDHEN and SYDVKM. The CDR3 covers 17 residues. V lost 8 bases to trimming and J lost 9 bases, with 28 bases between them. The CDR3 bases are TGTGCCAGCTTACCAGGGGAAGTGACCCTGGACCCGCAAAAACTGTTTTTT. Encoded protein: CASLPGEVTLDPQKLFF.

This clone appeared a few times. The gene calls are TRBV4-3 and TRBJ1-3; 8 positions agree with TRBD1. J lost 4 bases, V lost 0 bases, and 11 bases had no gene match. The germline CDR1 and CDR2 sequences are LGHNA and YSLEER. This CDR3 comprises 18 residues. The chain's CDR3 is CASSQDNPRTGLGNTIYF. In DNA form, the CDR3 reads TGCGCCAGCAGCCAAGATAATCCCCGGACAGGGCTCGGAAACACCATATATTTT.

The chain has TRBV6-1 and TRBJ1-1; TRBD1 agrees at 8 bases. The CDR3 is made up of 14 amino acids. Germline lookup yields CDR1 MNHNS and CDR2 SASEGT. The J segment lost 1 base and the V segment lost 7 bases, leaving 5 bases of the junction unmatched. CDR3 bases: TGTGCCAGCAACAGACAGGGGCGGAACACTGAAGCTTTCTTT. Residues: CASNRQGRNTEAFF.